These 26 T cell receptor beta chains came from one sample sequenced in a study of blood T cell repertoires in COVID-19. Assay used: immunoSEQ multiplex PCR; TCRdb lists only in-frame clones, some missing. This repertoire shows nearly 80,000 clones, roughly 87% found once; its top ten account for 4.5% to 6%. Sequencing was carried out using peripheral blood. These receptors were collected from a woman older than 75 with active or convalescent COVID-19.

This clone has only one observation. Here the CDR3 DNA reads TGTGCCATCAGTGCGAAACTAGCGGGGTCCTACAATGAGCAGTTCTTC. Residues: CAISAKLAGSYNEQFF. The chain is built from TRBV10-3 and TRBJ2-1; 10 bases are a match to TRBD2. The CDR3 totals 16 residues. The V segment lost 4 bases and the J segment 1 base; nucleotides outside the gene matches: 4. Germline values: CDR1 ENHRY, CDR2 SYGVKD.

This clone was detected once. The rearrangement links TRBV18 to TRBJ2-3; TRBD1 aligns across 9 bases. CDR3 size: 17 residues. Trimming took 3 bases from V and 4 from J; bases not matched to a gene: 11. Germline-derived CDR1 and CDR2 are KGHSH and LQKENI. The CDR3, as DNA: TGTGCCAGCTCACCCACGGTGGGACAGGGAATCGCAGATACGCAGTATTTT. Residues: CASSPTVGQGIADTQYF.

V usage is TRBV5-1 and J usage is TRBJ2-3; the match to TRBD1 covers 7 bases. Germline-derived CDR1 and CDR2 are SGHRS and YFSETQ. J lost 2 bases, V lost 0 bases, and 3 bases had no gene match. This CDR3 comprises 15 residues. CDR3 sequence (DNA): TGCGCCAGCAGCTTGGCTGGACAGGTCACAGATACGCAGTATTTT. Translation gives CASSLAGQVTDTQYF.

This chain uses TRBV6-5 with TRBJ2-7; 7 bases agree with TRBD1. The V gene's germline CDR1 is MNHEY and CDR2 SVGAGI. The CDR3 runs to 14 residues. Trimming took 7 bases from V and 6 from J; bases not matched to a gene: 12. The CDR3, as DNA: TGTGCCAGCAAGGCACGGGACAGACGGCCCGAGCAGTACTTC. Its translation: CASKARDRRPEQYF.

The chain carries TRBV24-1 and TRBJ1-2; possibly TRBD1 for D (6 bases). The germline gives CDR1 KGHDR, CDR2 SFDVKD. This CDR3 has 14 amino acids. V dropped 4 bases and J dropped 5 bases, with 13 bases sitting between them. The CDR3 coding sequence is TGTGCCACCAGTGAATCGGGGGGCCCTTATGGCTACACCTTC. Encoded protein: CATSESGGPYGYTF.

The CDR3 DNA reads as TGCAGCGCTGACAGGGGCGCAGATACGCAGTATTTT. This sequence encodes CSADRGADTQYF. V and J are TRBV29-1 and TRBJ2-3, with TRBD1 matching 8 bases. This CDR3 spans 12 amino acids. Per the germline V gene, CDR1 is SQVTM and CDR2 is ANQGSEA. With 7 bases clipped from V and 4 bases from J, the junction kept 4 bases outside the gene matches.

This clone is a singleton in its sample. The rearrangement joins TRBV4-2 to TRBJ1-2; tentative D call: TRBD1 (5 bases). Germline V gene data show CDR1 as LGHNA and CDR2 as YNFKEQ. V dropped 0 bases and J dropped 4 bases, with 12 bases sitting between them. The CDR3 loop spans 15 amino acids. DNA of the CDR3: TGTGCCAGCAGCCAAGATGCGGGGGAGGGCTATGGCTACACCTTC. It translates to CASSQDAGEGYGYTF.

The rearrangement links TRBV14 to TRBJ1-2; D is possibly TRBD1 (6 bases). CDR3 size: 13 residues. The germline V and J ends were trimmed by 2 bases and 8 bases, with 12 bases remaining between them. Germline CDR1 reads SGHDN; CDR2 reads FVKESK. The CDR3 is CASSQNRVGGYTF. The CDR3 DNA reads TGTGCCAGCAGCCAAAACAGGGTTGGAGGCTACACCTTC.

The sample holds one count of this clone. This chain joins TRBV5-8 and TRBJ2-7; weak D call: TRBD2 (6 bases). V dropped 4 bases and J dropped 4 bases, with 15 bases sitting between them. Germline CDR1 and CDR2: SGHTS and YDEGEE. The CDR3 has 14 residues. This CDR3 reads CASSGRAGGYEQYF. CDR3 DNA sequence: TGTGCCAGCAGCGGACGAGCGGGCGGTTACGAGCAGTACTTC. The variable domain in full, completed from reference TRBV5-8 and TRBJ2-7, reads EAGVTQSPTHLIKTRGQQATLRCSPISGHTSVYWYQQALGLGLQFLLWYDEGEERNRGNFPPRFSGRQFPNYSSELNVNALELEDSALYLCASSGRAGGYEQYFGPGTRLTVT.

This chain joins TRBV5-4 and TRBJ2-2; 9 bases are shared with TRBD1. With V trimmed by 2 bases and J by 4 bases, 15 bases remained unmatched. The germline gives CDR1 SGHNT, CDR2 YYREEE (reference sequence). CDR3 length: 19 amino acids. CDR3 in amino acids: CASSLGPPRGQGATGELFF. In nucleotides, the CDR3 is TGTGCCAGCAGCTTAGGTCCTCCGCGGGGACAGGGCGCCACCGGGGAGCTGTTTTTT.

The CDR3 sequence: CAWSVGRDQFF. The CDR3 DNA reads TGTGCCTGGAGTGTTGGGAGGGACCAGTTCTTC. The chain is built from TRBV30 and TRBJ2-1; TRBD2 agrees at 7 bases. This CDR3 contains 11 residues. CDR1 GTSNPN and CDR2 SVGIG come from the germline V gene (reference sequence). Germline trimming cut 0 bases from V and 13 bases from J; bases unmatched to any gene: 3.

V usage is TRBV5-4 and J usage is TRBJ1-1; 7 bases align to TRBD1. Germline CDR1 is SGHNT and CDR2 is YYREEE (reference sequence). The CDR3 is made up of 15 amino acids. Losses at the gene ends were 4 bases for V and 0 bases for J; bases not matched to a gene: 6. The CDR3 coding sequence is TGTGCCAGCAGCCATCGACAGGGCATGAACACTGAAGCTTTCTTT. This codes for CASSHRQGMNTEAFF.

The chain recombines TRBV5-1 with TRBJ2-7; D is undetermined. V was cut by 0 bases and J by 1 base, with 8 bases left in between. From germline, CDR1 is SGHRS and CDR2 YFSETQ. This CDR3 has 14 amino acids. This chain's CDR3 is CASSLVQVSYEQYF. The CDR3 coding sequence is TGCGCCAGCAGCTTGGTCCAGGTGTCCTACGAGCAGTACTTC.

This sequence joins TRBV28 and TRBJ2-7, with D possibly TRBD2 on 6 matching bases. Looked up from germline, CDR1 is MDHEN and CDR2 is SYDVKM. V was trimmed by 11 bases and J by 6 bases, leaving 20 bases between them. This CDR3 is built from 13 residues. CDR3 region: CAGGGANKVEQYF. The CDR3 DNA reads TGTGCCGGAGGCGGGGCCAATAAAGTCGAGCAGTACTTC.

The chain has TRBV19 and TRBJ1-5; tentative D call: TRBD1 (6 bases). Germline loops: CDR1 LNHDA, CDR2 SQIVND (reference sequence). The CDR3 consists of 14 residues. Trimming shortened V by 5 bases and J by 3 bases, and 11 bases separated the two germline ends. CDR3 sequence (DNA): TGTGCCAGTAGTGCGACAGGAAACAATCAGCCCCAGCATTTT. Residues: CASSATGNNQPQHF.

The chain uses TRBV30 and TRBJ1-2, with 8 nucleotides matching TRBD1. Germline V CDR1 and CDR2: GTSNPN, SVGIG (reference sequence). V was clipped by 7 bases and J by 4 bases; unmatched bases: 5. This CDR3 comprises 12 residues. The DNA of the CDR3 is TGTGCCTACCCGGACAGGGTCTATGGCTACACCTTC. Its translation is CAYPDRVYGYTF.

This chain uses TRBV6-4 with TRBJ2-3; D is unresolved. CDR1 and CDR2 (germline): MRHNA, SNTAGT. The V gene lost 0 bases and the J gene lost 0 bases, with 7 bases spanning the gap. The CDR3 is made up of 15 amino acids. CDR3 protein: CASSDSRSSTDTQYF. The CDR3 DNA sequence: TGTGCCAGCAGTGACTCGAGGTCAAGCACAGATACGCAGTATTTT.

J is TRBJ2-6 and V is TRBV18; D not certain. CDR1 KGHSH and CDR2 LQKENI come from the germline V gene. CDR3 length: 15 amino acids. V was clipped by 2 bases and J by 0 bases, with 5 bases between them. Here the CDR3 reads CASSPVVSGANVLTF. The DNA for the CDR3 is TGTGCCAGCTCACCAGTAGTCTCTGGGGCCAACGTCCTGACTTTC.

J is TRBJ1-2 and V is TRBV19, with D tentatively TRBD1 (6 bases). V was clipped by 11 bases and J by 5 bases, with 15 bases between them. Germline CDR1 reads LNHDA; CDR2 reads SQIVND (reference sequence). This CDR3 is built from 12 residues. This CDR3 reads CAAQDSAYGYTF. For the CDR3, the DNA is TGTGCCGCCCAGGACAGCGCTTATGGCTACACCTTC.

The rearrangement links TRBV4-3 to TRBJ2-7; 10 bases align to TRBD1. CDR1 and CDR2 from the germline V gene are LGHNA and YSLEER. Trimming at V came to 3 bases and at J to 0 bases, leaving 2 bases not matched to a gene. The CDR3 loop spans 15 amino acids. The CDR3 bases are TGCGCCAGCAGCCACCGGACAGGGGGCTCCTACGAGCAGTACTTC. Amino acids: CASSHRTGGSYEQYF.

The chain carries TRBV1 and TRBJ2-7; TRBD2, as called in the table, went unchecked against the DNA. TRBV1 is a known pseudogene. This CDR3 spans 16 amino acids. The CDR3 DNA sequence: TGCACCAGCAGCCAAGGGGCTAGCGGAGAAATCTACGAGCAGTACTTC. This sequence encodes CTSSQGASGEIYEQYF.

The rearrangement uses TRBV7-3 and TRBJ2-1, with 8 bases matching TRBD1. Germline loops: CDR1 SGHTA, CDR2 FQGTGA. Germline trimming cut 6 bases from V and 0 bases from J; bases unmatched to any gene: 4. CDR3 length: 15 amino acids. The DNA of the CDR3 is TGTGCCAGCAGTTTGGACAGGGTCTCCTACAATGAGCAGTTCTTC. The encoded protein is CASSLDRVSYNEQFF. The full variable domain, rest sourced from reference TRBV7-3 and TRBJ2-1, is GAGVSQTPSNKVTEKGKYVELRCDPISGHTALYWYRQSLGQGPEFLIYFQGTGAADDSGLPNDRFFAVRPEGSVSTLKIQRTERGDSAVYLCASSLDRVSYNEQFFGPGTRLTVL.

CDR3 sequence reads: CASSLGGSAPDTQYF. The CDR3 bases are TGTGCCAGCAGCTTAGGAGGGTCGGCGCCAGATACGCAGTATTTT. The chain employs TRBV11-2 and TRBJ2-3, with D maybe TRBD2 (5 bases). Germline-derived CDR1 and CDR2 are SGHAT and FQNNGV. The CDR3 is 15 amino acids. V dropped 1 base and J dropped 4 bases, with 12 bases sitting between them.

J is TRBJ2-1 and V is TRBV9, with 15 bases that match TRBD2. CDR1 SGDLS and CDR2 YYNGEE come from the germline V gene. V lost 0 bases to trimming and J lost 7 bases; unmatched junction nucleotides: 8. CDR3 length: 18 residues. CDR3 region: CASSVGGLAGGLGNEQFF. The CDR3 nucleotides read TGTGCCAGCAGCGTAGGTGGACTAGCGGGGGGGCTGGGGAATGAGCAGTTCTTC.

This clone was picked up a small number of times. This chain connects TRBV15 to TRBJ2-1, with 8 positions matching TRBD2. The CDR3 has 16 residues. Germline trimming cut 1 base from V and 7 bases from J; bases unmatched to any gene: 9. In germline, CDR1 is LNHNV, CDR2 YYDKDF (reference sequence). CDR3 region: CATSRVRGGLRNEQFF. The CDR3 DNA follows: TGTGCCACCAGCAGAGTACGGGGGGGCCTAAGGAATGAGCAGTTCTTC. Based on the CDR3 plus reference TRBV15 and TRBJ2-1, the full variable domain is DAMVIQNPRYQVTQFGKPVTLSCSQTLNHNVMYWYQQKSSQAPKLLFHYYDKDFNNEADTPDNFQSRRPNTSFCFLDIRSPGLGDTAMYLCATSRVRGGLRNEQFFGPGTRLTVL.

The V call is TRBV7-9, the J call TRBJ2-5; D is ambiguous. V lost 5 bases and J 5 bases, leaving 9 bases between the germline ends. The germline CDR1 and CDR2 sequences are SEHNR and FQNEAQ (reference sequence). This CDR3 contains 12 residues. Here the CDR3 reads CASSLTEETQYF. For the CDR3, the DNA is TGTGCCAGCAGCCTCACAGAGGAGACCCAGTACTTC. The entire variable domain, with the rest obtained from reference TRBV7-9 and TRBJ2-5, is as follows: DTGVSQNPRHKITKRGQNVTFRCDPISEHNRLYWYRQTLGQGPEFLTYFQNEAQLEKSRLLSDRFSAERPKGSFSTLEIQRTEQGDSAMYLCASSLTEETQYFGPGTRLLVL.